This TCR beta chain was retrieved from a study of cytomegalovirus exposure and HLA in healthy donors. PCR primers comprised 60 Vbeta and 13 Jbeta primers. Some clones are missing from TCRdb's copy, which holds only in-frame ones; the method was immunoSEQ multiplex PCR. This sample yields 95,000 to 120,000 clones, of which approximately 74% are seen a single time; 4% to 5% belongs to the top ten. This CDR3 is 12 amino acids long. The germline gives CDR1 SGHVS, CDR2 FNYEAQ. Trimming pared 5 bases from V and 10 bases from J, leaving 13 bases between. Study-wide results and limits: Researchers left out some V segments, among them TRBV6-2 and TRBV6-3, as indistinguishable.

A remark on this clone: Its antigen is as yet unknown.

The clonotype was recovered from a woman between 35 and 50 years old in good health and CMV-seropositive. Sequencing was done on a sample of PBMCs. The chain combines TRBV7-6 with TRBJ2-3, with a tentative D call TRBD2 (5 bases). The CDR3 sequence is CASSVRGRSQYF. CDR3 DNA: TGTGCCAGCAGCGTCCGGGGTCGATCGCAGTATTTT. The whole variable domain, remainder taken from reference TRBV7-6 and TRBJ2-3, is GAGVSQSPRYKVTKRGQDVALRCDPISGHVSLYWYRQALGQGPEFLTYFNYEAQQDKSGLPNDRFSAERPEGSISTLTIQRTEQRDSAMYRCASSVRGRSQYFGPGTRLTVL.